These 19 T cell receptor beta chains originate from one sample sequenced in a study of T cells in Graves' hyperthyroidism and ophthalmopathy. RNA transcripts yielded amplified TCR beta CDR3 regions. The HTBI primer set drove a first-round RT-PCR of the TCR CDR3. TCRdb redid the calling of the multiplex PCR reads with MiXCR, one entry per CDR3 protein. Of hundreds of thousands of distinct CDR3 sequences detected, about 20% appear once; the ten largest clones hold around 50%. Sequenced: blood. These receptors were collected from a man in his forties with Graves' ophthalmopathy.

J is TRBJ2-3 and V is TRBV20-1, with TRBD2 matching 11 bases. The CDR3 is 17 amino acids. The V and J ends lost 3 bases and 0 bases, in that order; junction bases with no gene match: 8. Germline CDR1 is DFQATT and CDR2 is SNEGSKA (reference sequence). CDR3 sequence: CSARGTSGTWSTDTQYF. The CDR3 coding sequence is TGCAGTGCTAGGGGGACTAGCGGTACGTGGAGCACAGATACGCAGTATTTT.

This clonotype was detected only a few times. V usage is TRBV5-8 and J usage is TRBJ2-1; D possibly matches TRBD1 or TRBD2 (7 bases each). There are 15 residues in the CDR3. V was pared by 5 bases and J by 2 bases, with 14 bases between. The germline V gene has CDR1 SGHTS and CDR2 YDEGEE. The CDR3: CASSSGGATYNEQFF. DNA of the CDR3: TGTGCCAGCAGTTCAGGGGGGGCTACCTACAATGAGCAGTTCTTC.

The chain couples TRBV27 to TRBJ2-7; 7 nucleotides agree with TRBD1. The CDR3 spans 15 residues. The V gene's germline CDR1 is MNHEY and CDR2 SMNVEV (reference sequence). J lost 6 bases, V lost 3 bases, and 11 bases had no gene match. DNA of the CDR3: TGTGCCAGCAGTTTCTCCGACAGGGCCCCTGCCGAGCAGTACTTC. Translated: CASSFSDRAPAEQYF.

This clonotype occurred a few times. The chain combines TRBV19 with TRBJ1-1; no clear D gene. V shed 5 bases and J shed 4 bases, with 11 bases lying between them. CDR3 length equals 13 residues. Germline V gene lookup returns CDR1 LNHDA and CDR2 SQIVND (reference sequence). DNA for the CDR3: TGTGCCAGTAGTGCTGTCGCCCCCACTGAAGCTTTCTTT. As protein: CASSAVAPTEAFF. The full variable domain, in which reference TRBV19 and TRBJ1-1 provide the parts outside the CDR3, is DGGITQSPKYLFRKEGQNVTLSCEQNLNHDAMYWYRQDPGQGLRLIYYSQIVNDFQKGDIAEGYSVSREKKESFPLTVTSAQKNPTAFYLCASSAVAPTEAFFGQGTRLTVV.

The table lists this clonotype with a few counts. The gene calls are TRBV19 and TRBJ2-7; perhaps TRBD1 as D (7 bases). V lost 3 bases to trimming and J lost 1 base, with 13 bases between them. Germline CDR1 reads LNHDA; CDR2 reads SQIVND (reference sequence). There are 15 residues in the CDR3. CDR3 protein: CASSISPGGSYEQYF. CDR3 bases: TGTGCCAGTAGTATTTCCCCAGGGGGGTCCTACGAGCAGTACTTC.

The chain uses TRBV7-3 and TRBJ1-1, with D perhaps TRBD1 (5 bases). Germline V gene data show CDR1 as SGHTA and CDR2 as FQGTGA. CDR3 length: 18 amino acids. With 4 bases removed from V and 7 bases from J, the gap between germline ends came to 28 bases. The CDR3 loop reads CASSSGTEELMGSGEAFF. In DNA form, the CDR3 reads TGTGCCAGCAGCTCCGGGACGGAGGAACTAATGGGTAGTGGTGAAGCTTTCTTT. Supplemented by reference TRBV7-3 and TRBJ1-1, the full variable domain reads GAGVSQTPSNKVTEKGKYVELRCDPISGHTALYWYRQSLGQGPEFLIYFQGTGAADDSGLPNDRFFAVRPEGSVSTLKIQRTERGDSAVYLCASSSGTEELMGSGEAFFGQGTRLTVV.

The CDR3 nucleotides read TGCAGTGCCTCCTCGGGGTACGAGTCTCAGCCCCAGCATTTT. Residues: CSASSGYESQPQHF. The chain carries TRBV20-1 and TRBJ1-5, with D uncertain. CDR3 length: 14 residues. The germline CDR1 and CDR2 sequences are DFQATT and SNEGSKA (reference sequence). V was pared by 6 bases and J by 6 bases, with 18 bases between.

This clonotype was counted only a few times. The chain is built from TRBV20-1 and TRBJ1-3; 9 nucleotides align to TRBD1. This CDR3 has 13 residues. With 6 bases clipped from V and 8 bases from J, the junction kept 8 bases outside the gene matches. Per germline, CDR1 DFQATT and CDR2 SNEGSKA (reference sequence). CDR3 residues: CSAITGGVDTIYF. As DNA, the CDR3 is TGCAGTGCCATAACAGGGGGCGTAGACACCATATATTTT.

This clonotype was seen only a few times. The chain recombines TRBV19 with TRBJ1-5, with D uncertain. CDR1 is LNHDA, CDR2 SQIVND, per germline (reference sequence). Trimming left V 2 bases short and J 1 base short, with 9 bases between. The CDR3 is made up of 15 amino acids. CDR3 in DNA: TGTGCCAGTAGTATACACGTATTCAGCAATCAGCCCCAGCATTTT. Amino acid sequence: CASSIHVFSNQPQHF.

V usage is TRBV7-2 and J usage is TRBJ2-1; 7 bases are shared with TRBD2. The CDR3 has 14 residues. Germline V gene sequence: CDR1 SGHTA, CDR2 FQGNSA. J gave up 5 bases and V 5 bases, and 6 bases lay outside the gene matches. This CDR3 reads CASSQGLQNNEQFF. The DNA for the CDR3 is TGTGCCAGCAGCCAGGGACTACAGAACAATGAGCAGTTCTTC.

As DNA, the CDR3 is TGCGCCTCTAGAGGGGAGTGGAACATTCAGTACTTC. As protein: CASRGEWNIQYF. The chain employs TRBV5-1 and TRBJ2-4; perhaps D is TRBD1 or TRBD2 (5 bases each). Trimming removed 10 bases at V and 7 bases at J, with 15 bases between. Per germline, CDR1 SGHRS and CDR2 YFSETQ. There are 12 residues in the CDR3.

Many counts were recorded for this clonotype. The chain couples TRBV3-1 to TRBJ1-1; 10 nucleotides line up with TRBD1. CDR1 LGHDT and CDR2 YNNKEL come from the germline V gene (reference sequence). This CDR3 spans 16 amino acids. V trimming: 4 bases; J trimming: 5 bases; junction bases outside the gene matches: 10. CDR3 in amino acids: CASSPMTGGRDTEAFF. The CDR3 coding sequence is TGTGCCAGCAGCCCGATGACAGGGGGCAGAGATACTGAAGCTTTCTTT.

This clonotype appeared many times. CDR3 in DNA: TGTGCCAGCAGCTTAAAAATGGACAGGGTTCGTGAGCAGTTCTTC. Amino acids: CASSLKMDRVREQFF. This sequence joins TRBV11-1 and TRBJ2-1; TRBD1 aligns across 8 bases. The CDR3 has 15 residues. V lost 2 bases and J lost 9; bases outside the gene matches: 9. Looked up from germline, CDR1 is SGHAT and CDR2 is FQDESV (reference sequence).

This clonotype has ten or more counts. The chain uses TRBV20-1 and TRBJ1-2; no clear D. CDR3 length: 12 residues. Per germline, CDR1 DFQATT and CDR2 SNEGSKA (reference sequence). The germline V and J ends were trimmed by 0 bases and 10 bases, with 12 bases remaining between them. As DNA, the CDR3 is TGCAGTGCTAGAGAAGGAGGACGGGACTACACCTTC. Protein: CSAREGGRDYTF.

This clonotype was observed a few times. The chain uses TRBV11-2 and TRBJ2-1; 14 positions agree with TRBD2. V was pared by 5 bases and J by 4 bases, with 16 bases of the junction left unmatched. The CDR3 consists of 20 residues. The V gene's germline CDR1 is SGHAT and CDR2 FQNNGV. The CDR3 region is CASSPTNLETSGREYNEQFF. In DNA form, the CDR3 reads TGTGCCAGCAGCCCAACCAACCTTGAGACTAGCGGGAGGGAGTACAATGAGCAGTTCTTC.

This clonotype was counted ten times or more. J is TRBJ2-5 and V is TRBV28; weak D call: TRBD1 (6 bases). The CDR3 spans 14 residues. Germline V gene sequence: CDR1 MDHEN, CDR2 SYDVKM. The ends were cut back, 5 bases at V and 0 bases at J, with 10 bases in the middle. CDR3 amino acids: CASSPGHHQETQYF. CDR3 bases: TGTGCCAGCAGTCCGGGACACCACCAAGAGACCCAGTACTTC.

Ten or more counts support this clonotype. The CDR3: CASSGTSGSSEQFF. The CDR3 DNA reads TGTGCCAGCAGCGGGACTAGCGGGAGTTCTGAGCAGTTCTTC. This chain connects TRBV3-1 to TRBJ2-1; TRBD2 matches 14 bases. The CDR3 contains 14 residues. In germline, CDR1 is LGHDT, CDR2 YNNKEL (reference sequence). The ends lost 5 bases at V and 9 bases at J; junction bases unmatched: 3.

This clonotype came up a few times. This sequence joins TRBV6-2 or TRBV6-3 and TRBJ2-1; perhaps TRBD2 as D (6 bases). V dropped 6 bases and J dropped 0 bases, with 15 bases sitting between them. Germline V gene data show CDR1 as MNHEY and CDR2 as SVGEGT. The CDR3 runs to 16 residues. CDR3 sequence: CASRSSLASSYNEQFF. The DNA of the CDR3 is TGTGCCAGCAGGAGCTCACTAGCAAGCTCCTACAATGAGCAGTTCTTC.

The CDR3 loop is CASTSHLSARGVTDTQYF. CDR3 nucleotides: TGTGCCAGCACCTCCCACCTATCCGCTAGGGGGGTCACAGATACGCAGTATTTT. The chain joins TRBV28 to TRBJ2-3; perhaps D is TRBD1 or TRBD2 (6 bases each). Germline V gives CDR1 MDHEN, CDR2 SYDVKM. The CDR3 runs to 18 residues. V lost 7 bases and J lost 2, with 25 bases in between.